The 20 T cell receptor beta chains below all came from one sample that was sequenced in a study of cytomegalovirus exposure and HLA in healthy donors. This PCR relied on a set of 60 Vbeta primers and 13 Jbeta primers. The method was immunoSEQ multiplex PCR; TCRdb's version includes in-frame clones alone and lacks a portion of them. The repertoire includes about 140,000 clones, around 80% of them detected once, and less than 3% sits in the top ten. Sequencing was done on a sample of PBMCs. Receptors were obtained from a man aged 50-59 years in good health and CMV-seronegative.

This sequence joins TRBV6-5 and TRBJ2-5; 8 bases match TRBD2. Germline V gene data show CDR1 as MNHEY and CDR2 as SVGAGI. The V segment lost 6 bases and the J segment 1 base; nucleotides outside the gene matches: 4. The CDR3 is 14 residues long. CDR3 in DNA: TGTGCCAGCAGGTTCGCGGGGGGCCAAGAGACCCAGTACTTC. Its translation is CASRFAGGQETQYF.

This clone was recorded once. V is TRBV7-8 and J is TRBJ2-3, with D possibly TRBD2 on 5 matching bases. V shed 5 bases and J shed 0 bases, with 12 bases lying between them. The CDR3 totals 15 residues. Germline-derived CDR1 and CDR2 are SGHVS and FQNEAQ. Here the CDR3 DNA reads TGTGCCAGCAGCCCTAGCCCCGCTAGCACAGATACGCAGTATTTT. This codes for CASSPSPASTDTQYF. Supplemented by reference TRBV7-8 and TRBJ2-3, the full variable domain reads GAGVSQSPRYKVAKRGQDVALRCDPISGHVSLFWYQQALGQGPEFLTYFQNEAQLDKSGLPSDRFFAERPEGSVSTLKIQRTQQEDSAVYLCASSPSPASTDTQYFGPGTRLTVL.

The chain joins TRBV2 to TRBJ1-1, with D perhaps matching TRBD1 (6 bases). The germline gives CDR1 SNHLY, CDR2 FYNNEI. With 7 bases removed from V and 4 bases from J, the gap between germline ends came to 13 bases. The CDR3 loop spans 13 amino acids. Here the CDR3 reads CASNDRWGTEAFF. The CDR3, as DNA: TGTGCCAGCAACGACAGGTGGGGCACTGAAGCTTTCTTT.

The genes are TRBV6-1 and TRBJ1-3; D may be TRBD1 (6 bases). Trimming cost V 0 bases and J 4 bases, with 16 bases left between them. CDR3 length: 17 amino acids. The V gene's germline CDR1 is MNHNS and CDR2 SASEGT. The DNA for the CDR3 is TGTGCCAGCAGTGAAGCGACGGCGGGGGCGCGAGGAAACACCATATATTTT. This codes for CASSEATAGARGNTIYF.

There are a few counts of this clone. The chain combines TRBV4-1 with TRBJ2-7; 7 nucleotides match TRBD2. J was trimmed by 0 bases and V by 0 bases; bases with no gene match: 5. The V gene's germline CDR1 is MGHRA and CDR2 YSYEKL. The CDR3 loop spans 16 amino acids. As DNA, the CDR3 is TGCGCCAGCAGCCAAGATTACGGGGGGAGCTCCTACGAGCAGTACTTC. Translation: CASSQDYGGSSYEQYF.

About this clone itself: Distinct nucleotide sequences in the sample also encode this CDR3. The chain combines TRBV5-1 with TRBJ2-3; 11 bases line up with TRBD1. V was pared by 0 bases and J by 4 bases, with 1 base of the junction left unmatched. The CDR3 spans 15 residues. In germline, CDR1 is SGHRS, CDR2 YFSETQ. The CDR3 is CASSLEGQGADTQYF. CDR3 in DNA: TGCGCCAGCAGCTTGGAGGGACAGGGGGCAGATACGCAGTATTTT. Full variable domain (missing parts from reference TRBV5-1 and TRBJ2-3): KAGVTQTPRYLIKTRGQQVTLSCSPISGHRSVSWYQQTPGQGLQFLFEYFSETQRNKGNFPGRFSGRQFSNSRSEMNVSTLELGDSALYLCASSLEGQGADTQYFGPGTRLTVL.

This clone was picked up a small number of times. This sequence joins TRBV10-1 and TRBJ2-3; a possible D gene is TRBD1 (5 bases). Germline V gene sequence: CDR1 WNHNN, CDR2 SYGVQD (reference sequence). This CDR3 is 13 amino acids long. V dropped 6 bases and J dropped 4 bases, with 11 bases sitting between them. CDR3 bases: TGCGCCAGCAGGCAGGGTAGTCCAGATACGCAGTATTTT. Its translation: CASRQGSPDTQYF.

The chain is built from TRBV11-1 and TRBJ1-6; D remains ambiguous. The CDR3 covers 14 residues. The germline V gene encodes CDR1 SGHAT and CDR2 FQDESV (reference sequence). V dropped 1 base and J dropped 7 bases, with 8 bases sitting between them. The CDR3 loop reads CASSLDIRNSPLHF. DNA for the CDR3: TGTGCCAGCAGCTTAGACATCCGCAATTCACCCCTCCACTTT. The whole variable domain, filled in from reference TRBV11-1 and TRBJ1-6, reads EAEVAQSPRYKITEKSQAVAFWCDPISGHATLYWYRQILGQGPELLVQFQDESVVDDSQLPKDRFSAERLKGVDSTLKIQPAELGDSAMYLCASSLDIRNSPLHFGNGTRLTVT.

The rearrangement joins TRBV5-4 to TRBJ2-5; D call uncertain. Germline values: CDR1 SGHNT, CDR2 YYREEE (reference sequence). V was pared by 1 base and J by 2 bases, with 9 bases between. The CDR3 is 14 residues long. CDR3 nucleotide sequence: TGTGCCAGCAGCTTGAAGACCAGGCAAGAGACCCAGTACTTC. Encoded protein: CASSLKTRQETQYF.

The CDR3 is CASSLQGNEQFF. Here the CDR3 DNA reads TGCGCCAGCAGCTTGCAGGGCAATGAGCAGTTCTTC. The chain couples TRBV5-1 to TRBJ2-1; possible D gene TRBD1, 5 bases. The germline gives CDR1 SGHRS, CDR2 YFSETQ. The CDR3 consists of 12 residues. V shed 1 base and J shed 6 bases, with 5 bases lying between them.

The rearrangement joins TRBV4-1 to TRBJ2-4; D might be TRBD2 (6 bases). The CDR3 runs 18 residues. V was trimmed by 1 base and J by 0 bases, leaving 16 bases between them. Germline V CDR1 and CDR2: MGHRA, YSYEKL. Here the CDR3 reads CASSQGPSRGLAKNIQYF. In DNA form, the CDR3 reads TGCGCCAGCAGCCAAGGACCCAGTCGGGGGTTAGCCAAAAACATTCAGTACTTC.

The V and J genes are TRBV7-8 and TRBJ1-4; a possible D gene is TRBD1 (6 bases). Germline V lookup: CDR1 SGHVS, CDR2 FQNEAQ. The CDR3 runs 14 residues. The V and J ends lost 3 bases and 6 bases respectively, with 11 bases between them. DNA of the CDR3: TGTGCCAGCAGCTTTGCGGGGGCAGATGAAAAACTGTTTTTT. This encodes CASSFAGADEKLFF. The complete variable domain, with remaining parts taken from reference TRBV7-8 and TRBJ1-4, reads GAGVSQSPRYKVAKRGQDVALRCDPISGHVSLFWYQQALGQGPEFLTYFQNEAQLDKSGLPSDRFFAERPEGSVSTLKIQRTQQEDSAVYLCASSFAGADEKLFFGSGTQLSVL.

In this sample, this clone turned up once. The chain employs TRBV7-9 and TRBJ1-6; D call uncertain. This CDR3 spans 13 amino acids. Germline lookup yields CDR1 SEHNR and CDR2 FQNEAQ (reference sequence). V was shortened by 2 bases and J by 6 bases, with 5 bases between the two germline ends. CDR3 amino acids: CASSLLSNSPLHF. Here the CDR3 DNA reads TGTGCCAGCAGCTTACTAAGTAATTCACCCCTCCACTTT. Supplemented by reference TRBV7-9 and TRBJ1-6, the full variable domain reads DTGVSQNPRHKITKRGQNVTFRCDPISEHNRLYWYRQTLGQGPEFLTYFQNEAQLEKSRLLSDRFSAERPKGSFSTLEIQRTEQGDSAMYLCASSLLSNSPLHFGNGTRLTVT.

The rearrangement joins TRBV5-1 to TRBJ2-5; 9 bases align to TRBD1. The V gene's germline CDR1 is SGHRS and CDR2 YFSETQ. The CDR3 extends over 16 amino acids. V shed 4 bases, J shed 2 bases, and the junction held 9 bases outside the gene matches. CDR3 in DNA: TGCGCCAGCAGCACCGGGACAGGGAGTAATCAAGAGACCCAGTACTTC. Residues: CASSTGTGSNQETQYF.

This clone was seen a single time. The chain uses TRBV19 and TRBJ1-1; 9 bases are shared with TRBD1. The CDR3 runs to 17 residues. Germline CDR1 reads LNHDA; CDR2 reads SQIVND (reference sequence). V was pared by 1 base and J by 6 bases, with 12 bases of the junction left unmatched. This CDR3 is CASSIGGPGQGVSEAFF. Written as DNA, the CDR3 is TGTGCCAGTAGTATAGGTGGGCCGGGACAGGGTGTGTCTGAAGCTTTCTTT.

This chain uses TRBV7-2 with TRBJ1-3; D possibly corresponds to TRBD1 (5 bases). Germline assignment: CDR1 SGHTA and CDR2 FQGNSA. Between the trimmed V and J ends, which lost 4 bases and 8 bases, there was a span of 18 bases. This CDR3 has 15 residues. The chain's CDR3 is CASSSGRSGRYTIYF. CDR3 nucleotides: TGTGCCAGCAGCTCCGGGAGATCAGGGAGGTACACCATATATTTT.

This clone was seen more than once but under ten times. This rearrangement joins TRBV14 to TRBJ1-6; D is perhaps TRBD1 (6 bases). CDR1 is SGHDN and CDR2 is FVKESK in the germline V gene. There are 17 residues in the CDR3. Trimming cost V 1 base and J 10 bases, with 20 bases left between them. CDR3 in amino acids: CASSQVALRDRISPLHF. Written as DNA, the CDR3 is TGTGCCAGCAGCCAAGTAGCTTTAAGAGACAGGATCTCACCCCTCCACTTT.

The DNA for the CDR3 is TGTGCCTGGAGTGATCAGGTAACCTCTGGAAACACCATATATTTT. The encoded protein is CAWSDQVTSGNTIYF. This chain joins TRBV30 and TRBJ1-3; D gene uncertain. Germline assignment: CDR1 GTSNPN and CDR2 SVGIG (reference sequence). Trimming shortened V by 1 base and J by 0 bases, and 10 bases separated the two germline ends. This CDR3 contains 15 residues.

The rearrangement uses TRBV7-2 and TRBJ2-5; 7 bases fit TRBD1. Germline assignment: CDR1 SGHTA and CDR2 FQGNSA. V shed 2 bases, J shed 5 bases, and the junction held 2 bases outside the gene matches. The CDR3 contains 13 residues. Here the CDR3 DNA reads TGTGCCAGCAGCTTAACCAGGGGGGAGACCCAGTACTTC. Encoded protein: CASSLTRGETQYF. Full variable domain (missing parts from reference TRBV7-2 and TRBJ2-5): GAGVSQSPSNKVTEKGKDVELRCDPISGHTALYWYRQSLGQGLEFLIYFQGNSAPDKSGLPSDRFSAERTGGSVSTLTIQRTQQEDSAVYLCASSLTRGETQYFGPGTRLLVL.

The CDR3 reads CSVVAGAQMTIYNEQFF. In DNA form, the CDR3 reads TGCAGCGTTGTCGCGGGAGCCCAAATGACTATCTACAATGAGCAGTTCTTC. The chain has TRBV29-1 and TRBJ2-1; TRBD2 agrees at 7 bases. Germline V gene lookup returns CDR1 SQVTM and CDR2 ANQGSEA. Losses at the gene ends were 4 bases for V and 3 bases for J; bases not matched to a gene: 15. This CDR3 is built from 17 residues.